This T cell receptor (beta chain) was recorded in a study of T cells after somatic rescue of genetic block. Looked up from germline, CDR1 is SNHLY and CDR2 is FYNNEI. CDR3 length: 16 residues. The J segment lost 2 bases and the V segment lost 5 bases, leaving 5 bases of the junction unmatched. Measured with immunoSEQ multiplex PCR; TCRdb has only the in-frame clones, and not every one. The sample lists about 120,000 clones; over 80% were seen once. The sequence was collected from a woman aged 18-30 years. Sequenced sample: peripheral blood mononuclear cells (PBMCs). V usage is TRBV2 and J usage is TRBJ2-2; 10 nucleotides line up with TRBD2. The CDR3 DNA reads as TGTGCCAGCAGTACCCGGACTAGCGGAAACACCGGGGAGCTGTTTTTT. Amino acid sequence: CASSTRTSGNTGELFF.